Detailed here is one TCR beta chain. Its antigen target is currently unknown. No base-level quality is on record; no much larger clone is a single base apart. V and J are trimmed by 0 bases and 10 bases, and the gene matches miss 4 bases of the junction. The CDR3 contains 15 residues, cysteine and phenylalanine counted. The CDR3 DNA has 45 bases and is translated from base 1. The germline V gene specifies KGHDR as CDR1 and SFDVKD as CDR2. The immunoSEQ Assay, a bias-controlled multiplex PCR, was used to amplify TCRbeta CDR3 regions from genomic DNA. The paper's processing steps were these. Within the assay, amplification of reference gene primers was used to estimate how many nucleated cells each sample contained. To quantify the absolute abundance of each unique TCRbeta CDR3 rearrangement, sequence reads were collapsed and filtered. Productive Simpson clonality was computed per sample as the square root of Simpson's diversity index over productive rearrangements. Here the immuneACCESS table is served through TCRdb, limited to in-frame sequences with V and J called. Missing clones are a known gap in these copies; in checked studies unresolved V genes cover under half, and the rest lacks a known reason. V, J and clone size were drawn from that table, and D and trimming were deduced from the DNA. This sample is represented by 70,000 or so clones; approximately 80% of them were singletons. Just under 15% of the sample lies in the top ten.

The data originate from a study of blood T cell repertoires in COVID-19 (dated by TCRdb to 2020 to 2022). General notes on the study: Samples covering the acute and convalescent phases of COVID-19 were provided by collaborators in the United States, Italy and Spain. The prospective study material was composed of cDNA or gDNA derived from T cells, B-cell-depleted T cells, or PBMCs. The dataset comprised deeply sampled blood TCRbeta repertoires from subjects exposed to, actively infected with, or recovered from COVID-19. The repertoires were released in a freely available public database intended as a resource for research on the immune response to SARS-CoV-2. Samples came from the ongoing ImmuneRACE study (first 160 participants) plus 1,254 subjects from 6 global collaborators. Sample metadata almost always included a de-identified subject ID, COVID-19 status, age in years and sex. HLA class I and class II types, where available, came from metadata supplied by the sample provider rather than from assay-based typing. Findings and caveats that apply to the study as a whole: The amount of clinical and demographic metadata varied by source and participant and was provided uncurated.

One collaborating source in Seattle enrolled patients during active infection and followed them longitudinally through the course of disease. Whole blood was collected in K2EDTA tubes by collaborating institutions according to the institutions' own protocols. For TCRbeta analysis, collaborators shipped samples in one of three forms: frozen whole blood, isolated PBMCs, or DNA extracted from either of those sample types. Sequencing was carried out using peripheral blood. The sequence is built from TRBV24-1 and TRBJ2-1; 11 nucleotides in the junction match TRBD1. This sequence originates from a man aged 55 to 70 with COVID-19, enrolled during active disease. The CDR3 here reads CATSDLGQGAREQFF. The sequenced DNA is TGTGCCACCAGTGATTTGGGACAGGGGGCGCGGGAGCAGTTCTTC.